The 2 T cell receptor beta chains below all came from one sample that was sequenced in a study of shared clonotypes between healthy human individuals. Here immunoSEQ multiplex PCR was the method, and the copy in TCRdb shows in-frame clones only, minus some. In the table there are 850,000 to 1,200,000 clones, under 80% of which are singletons. Sample: memory CD4+ T cells sorted from blood. Indicated subset: CD45RA-negative fraction. These receptors were collected from a man between 18 and 29 years old in good health.

The chain has TRBV5-6 and TRBJ2-5, with a possible D match to TRBD1 (6 bases). Judging by the DNA end, TRBJ2-7 fits better; the J call may be wrong. Germline CDR1 and CDR2: SGHDT and YYEEEE. The CDR3 extends over 15 amino acids. The CDR3 reads CASSLNRAPPHEQYF. As DNA, the CDR3 is TGTGCCAGCAGCTTGAACAGGGCTCCTCCCCACGAGCAGTACTTC.

The chain carries TRBV6-5 and TRBJ2-7; 7 positions agree with TRBD1. Germline CDR1 MNHEY, CDR2 SVGAGI. The CDR3 consists of 15 residues. Trimming at V came to 5 bases and at J to 0 bases, leaving 7 bases not matched to a gene. The CDR3 loop is CASSADRLSSYEQYF. CDR3 nucleotides: TGTGCCAGCAGTGCGGACAGGCTGAGCTCCTACGAGCAGTACTTC.